This TCR beta chain was obtained from a study of blood T cell repertoires in COVID-19. For the study at large: Acute and convalescent COVID-19 samples came from the United States, Italy and Spain.

Clinical history reported by participants formed the basis on which cohorts were assigned. Recovery among Cohort 3 donors was established by two negative PCRs, clearance, or symptom resolution. A word on this clone: Other nucleotide sequences in the sample specify the same CDR3.

In the original analysis: The authors estimated nucleated cell counts from reference gene primer amplification. Data came from immunoSEQ multiplex PCR; TCRdb stores just in-frame clones and leaves some out. V and J calls and clone size are as listed in that table; D and trimming were resolved from the DNA. The repertoire consists of roughly 180,000 clones, with 75% to 90% occurring once and the leading ten covering 10% to 15%. This CDR3 has 14 residues. V dropped 0 bases and J dropped 1 base, with 6 bases sitting between them. Germline loops: CDR1 KGHSH, CDR2 LQKENI. The chain employs TRBV18 and TRBJ2-5, with D hard to call. The source material was PBMCs or T cells enriched from blood (not recorded which). This TCR was recovered from a woman aged 55-69 years who had recovered from COVID-19. CDR3 protein: CASSPPAGQETQYF. In nucleotides, the CDR3 is TGTGCCAGCTCACCACCGGCAGGCCAAGAGACCCAGTACTTC.